The 26 T cell receptor beta chains reported below all come from one sample, sequenced in a study of cytotoxic CD8 clonotypes in ibrutinib-treated CLL. Clones were sequenced by immunoSEQ multiplex PCR, and TCRdb holds only the in-frame ones, with some missing. The top ten hold over 5.5% of the sample, which has approximately 330,000 clones, around four fifths seen once. The sample here was PBMCs, taken before ibrutinib treatment. The receptors originated from a human donor with chronic lymphocytic leukemia.

A word on this clone: The same CDR3 is also encoded by other DNA sequences in this sample. This chain links TRBV19 with TRBJ2-2; D not resolved. There are 13 residues in the CDR3. The germline V and J ends were trimmed by 3 bases and 2 bases, with 4 bases remaining between them. Germline V lookup: CDR1 LNHDA, CDR2 SQIVND (reference sequence). CDR3 DNA: TGTGCCAGTAGTATTGGTAACACCGGGGAGCTGTTTTTT. It encodes CASSIGNTGELFF.

This clone has only a few counts. The chain employs TRBV28 and TRBJ2-3; 9 bases map to TRBD2. V dropped 6 bases and J dropped 0; count of bases not matched to a gene: 4. The CDR3 is 15 residues long. Germline CDR1 is MDHEN and CDR2 is SYDVKM. The DNA for the CDR3 is TGTGCCAGCAGAGAGCGGGAGGCTAGCACAGATACGCAGTATTTT. Protein product: CASREREASTDTQYF.

For the CDR3, the DNA is TGTGCCACCAGCAGAGACGGACTAGGACTAGGATCGCTCACAGATACGCAGTATTTT. The encoded protein is CATSRDGLGLGSLTDTQYF. The V gene is TRBV15, the J gene TRBJ2-3, with 7 bases that match TRBD2. The CDR3 length is 19 residues. Germline V gene lookup returns CDR1 LNHNV and CDR2 YYDKDF (reference sequence). V dropped 0 bases and J dropped 2; count of bases not matched to a gene: 14.

J is TRBJ2-7 and V is TRBV10-3; D not certain. This CDR3 spans 12 amino acids. V gave up 3 bases and J gave up 2 bases, with 5 bases separating them. Germline CDR1 reads ENHRY; CDR2 reads SYGVKD. CDR3 residues: CAISDQAYEQYF. The CDR3 DNA reads TGTGCCATCAGTGACCAGGCCTACGAGCAGTACTTC.

The CDR3 reads CASSPAGGDTDTQYF. CDR3 coding DNA: TGTGCCAGCTCACCAGCGGGAGGGGACACAGATACGCAGTATTTT. The genes are TRBV18 and TRBJ2-3; 9 bases map to TRBD2. The length of the CDR3 is 15 residues. Germline V lookup: CDR1 KGHSH, CDR2 LQKENI. With 2 bases clipped from V and 2 bases from J, the junction kept 2 bases outside the gene matches.

In this sample, this clone turned up once. The gene calls are TRBV19 and TRBJ1-1; no clear D. The germline V and J ends were trimmed by 7 bases and 1 base, with 10 bases remaining between them. This CDR3 has 13 residues. The germline CDR1 and CDR2 sequences are LNHDA and SQIVND (reference sequence). Written as DNA, the CDR3 is TGTGCCAGTACCCTGGGTCAGAACACTGAAGCTTTCTTT. It encodes CASTLGQNTEAFF.

The chain combines TRBV29-1 with TRBJ2-7; D unclear. The CDR3 is 13 amino acids. V lost 0 bases and J 7 bases, leaving 13 bases between the germline ends. Germline assignment: CDR1 SQVTM and CDR2 ANQGSEA. The CDR3 loop is CSVEDYPLREQYF. The CDR3 nucleotides read TGCAGCGTTGAAGACTACCCCCTACGGGAGCAGTACTTC.

This clone has only a few counts. J is TRBJ2-6 and V is TRBV19; 7 nucleotides line up with TRBD1. J was trimmed by 0 bases and V by 6 bases; bases with no gene match: 8. This CDR3 is built from 17 residues. The germline gives CDR1 LNHDA, CDR2 SQIVND (reference sequence). CDR3 protein: CASRGGVTSSGANVLTF. The CDR3 coding sequence is TGTGCCAGTAGAGGGGGCGTCACCTCCTCTGGGGCCAACGTCCTGACTTTC.

The chain has TRBV9 and TRBJ2-1, with TRBD1 matching 7 bases. Germline V gives CDR1 SGDLS, CDR2 YYNGEE. With 3 bases clipped from V and 3 bases from J, the junction kept 9 bases outside the gene matches. The CDR3 length is 16 residues. The CDR3 loop is CASSAQGVGGYNEQFF. Written as DNA, the CDR3 is TGTGCCAGCAGCGCGCAGGGGGTAGGGGGCTACAATGAGCAGTTCTTC.

V is TRBV7-9 and J is TRBJ2-7; the match to TRBD2 covers 7 bases. Germline CDR1 SEHNR, CDR2 FQNEAQ (reference sequence). Trimming removed 1 base from V and 2 bases from J; junction bases left unmatched: 11. The CDR3 runs to 17 residues. For the CDR3, the DNA is TGTGCCAGCAGCTTAGGGTACCTAGCGGATAGGGCCTACGAGCAGTACTTC. Translating it yields CASSLGYLADRAYEQYF.

The chain recombines TRBV5-1 with TRBJ2-7, with 8 bases that match TRBD1. Trimming took 3 bases from V and 7 from J; bases not matched to a gene: 18. The CDR3 contains 17 residues. Germline lookup yields CDR1 SGHRS and CDR2 YFSETQ. In nucleotides, the CDR3 is TGCGCCAGCAGCTGGGACCACCGGGACAGGAACCTAGGAGAGCAGTACTTC. This codes for CASSWDHRDRNLGEQYF.

The chain carries TRBV4-3 and TRBJ2-7, with D perhaps assigned TRBD1 or TRBD2 (8 bases each). V was pared by 0 bases and J by 0 bases, with 27 bases between. The length of the CDR3 is 21 residues. Germline V gene data show CDR1 as LGHNA and CDR2 as YSLEER. CDR3 DNA sequence: TGCGCCAGCAGCCAAGAGTTAGGAGGACAGGGTAGACTAGCGATCTCCTACGAGCAGTACTTC. It encodes CASSQELGGQGRLAISYEQYF.

The chain couples TRBV7-3 to TRBJ1-1; weak D call: TRBD1 (5 bases). Germline loops: CDR1 SGHTA, CDR2 FQGTGA. The CDR3 extends over 13 amino acids. Trimming left V 4 bases short and J 7 bases short, with 13 bases between. CDR3 DNA sequence: TGTGCCAGCAGCTCCCACGGGGACGGTGAAGCTTTCTTT. It encodes CASSSHGDGEAFF.

A remark on this clone: Compared with germline, one end of the junction differs, possibly owing to a read error. The CDR3 here is CATSGKTDTQYF. The DNA for the CDR3 is TGTGCCACCAGTGGAAAGACAGATACGCAGTATTTT. The chain carries TRBV27 and TRBJ2-3; D is unclear. Germline V lookup: CDR1 MNHEY, CDR2 SMNVEV (reference sequence). CDR3 length: 12 amino acids.

The chain couples TRBV9 to TRBJ1-2; D may be TRBD1 (6 bases). There are 15 residues in the CDR3. Trimming shortened V by 3 bases and J by 4 bases, and 16 bases separated the two germline ends. CDR1 is SGDLS and CDR2 is YYNGEE in the germline V gene. The CDR3 sequence: CASSANGGRSYGYTF. DNA of the CDR3: TGTGCCAGCAGCGCGAATGGGGGGCGCAGCTATGGCTACACCTTC.

The CDR3, as DNA: TGTGCCAGTGCCGCAGTTACCCGTACTTGGAACACCATATATTTT. Protein sequence: CASAAVTRTWNTIYF. The chain is built from TRBV6-5 and TRBJ1-3; D remains unclear. Germline loops: CDR1 MNHEY, CDR2 SVGAGI. The CDR3 is made up of 15 amino acids. V dropped 9 bases and J dropped 7 bases, with 22 bases sitting between them.

The gene calls are TRBV27 and TRBJ2-1, with 10 bases identical to TRBD2. Trimming removed 4 bases from V and 2 bases from J; junction bases left unmatched: 14. The V gene's germline CDR1 is MNHEY and CDR2 SMNVEV (reference sequence). The CDR3 runs to 19 residues. CDR3 nucleotide sequence: TGTGCCAGCAGTTCCCTAGCGGGAGACCCCTCCAAAACCTACAATGAGCAGTTCTTC. The encoded protein is CASSSLAGDPSKTYNEQFF.

V is TRBV21-1 and J is TRBJ1-4. TRBV21-1 is labeled a pseudogene. The CDR3 loop spans 15 amino acids. The CDR3 DNA follows: TGTGCCAGCAGGCAAGAGGAACAGGGAGGGGAAAAACTGTTTTTT. Translation: CASRQEEQGGEKLFF.

There are a few counts of this clone. The V and J genes are TRBV29-1 and TRBJ1-2; D is perhaps TRBD1 (5 bases). This CDR3 contains 11 residues. V lost 8 bases to trimming and J lost 8 bases, with 15 bases between them. Germline V gene sequence: CDR1 SQVTM, CDR2 ANQGSEA. The CDR3, as DNA: TGCAGCTCTTGGGGGGAACGGGGCTACACCTTC. Translated, it gives CSSWGERGYTF.

This clone was counted only a few times. This sequence joins TRBV7-9 and TRBJ2-3; TRBD1 might be the D (5 bases). V shed 2 bases and J shed 2 bases, with 11 bases lying between them. Germline V gives CDR1 SEHNR, CDR2 FQNEAQ (reference sequence). The CDR3 is 15 amino acids. CDR3 sequence: CASSLWRQTTDTQYF. The CDR3 nucleotides are TGTGCCAGCAGCTTATGGAGACAGACCACAGATACGCAGTATTTT.

The J gene is TRBJ2-7, the V gene TRBV6-5, with D perhaps matching TRBD2 (5 bases). This CDR3 spans 15 amino acids. V was cut by 1 base and J by 0 bases, with 10 bases left in between. Germline CDR1 reads MNHEY; CDR2 reads SVGAGI. DNA for the CDR3: TGTGCCAGCAGTTACTACCCGGGAAGCTCCTACGAGCAGTACTTC. Translating gives CASSYYPGSSYEQYF.

Of note for this clone: At one of its ends the junction is not consistent with the germline gene, which may arise from a read error. This chain uses TRBV7-9 with TRBJ2-3, with TRBD2 matching over 7 bases. The CDR3 sequence is 15 residues long. Germline CDR1 is SEHNR and CDR2 is FQNEAQ (reference sequence). CDR3 amino acids: CASSPSGVSIDTQYF. In nucleotides, the CDR3 is TGTGCCAGCAGTCCCAGCGGGGTTAGCATAGATACGCAGTATTTT.

The chain employs TRBV19 and TRBJ2-7; tentatively, D is TRBD1 (6 bases). Between the trimmed V and J ends, which lost 3 bases and 6 bases, there was a span of 12 bases. This CDR3 region has 13 residues. Per the germline V gene, CDR1 is LNHDA and CDR2 is SQIVND (reference sequence). CDR3: CASSILSGVEQYF. In nucleotides, the CDR3 is TGTGCCAGTAGTATCCTCTCAGGGGTCGAGCAGTACTTC.

V usage is TRBV9 and J usage is TRBJ1-1; D gene uncertain. V lost 0 bases, J lost 7 bases, and 10 bases lay in between. The CDR3 is 13 residues long. Germline CDR1 and CDR2: SGDLS and YYNGEE. The CDR3 is CASSVVQLGEAFF. In nucleotides, the CDR3 is TGTGCCAGCAGCGTAGTACAGCTGGGTGAAGCTTTCTTT.

The chain couples TRBV6-5 to TRBJ2-7, with 7 positions matching TRBD1. From germline, CDR1 is MNHEY and CDR2 SVGAGI. The CDR3 loop spans 13 amino acids. Germline trimming cut 5 bases from V and 12 bases from J; bases unmatched to any gene: 13. DNA for the CDR3: TGTGCCAGCAGTCAGAGGGACAGCCATAAGTTGTACTTC. Protein product: CASSQRDSHKLYF.

V gene TRBV7-2 combines with J gene TRBJ2-7; TRBD1 agrees at 7 bases. The CDR3 covers 15 residues. J gave up 2 bases and V 5 bases, and 9 bases lay outside the gene matches. Germline V CDR1 and CDR2: SGHTA, FQGNSA. CDR3 sequence (DNA): TGTGCCAGCAGCCCTACCCCGGGACAGACCTACGAGCAGTACTTC. Translated, it gives CASSPTPGQTYEQYF.